This is a list of T cell receptor beta chains from one sample in a study of shared clonotypes between healthy human individuals. Only in-frame clones appear in the TCRdb table, and some are missing; sequencing was by immunoSEQ multiplex PCR. The sample yields about 2 million clones, around 96% seen once. The sequenced sample was naive CD8+ T cells sorted from blood. These TCRs come from a young man in good health. CDR3s include the opening cysteine and the closing phenylalanine or tryptophan. A D gene is named only where the DNA matches it firmly. Clone sizes are given selectively: once, few, many, or a class where the clone is expanded.

CDR3 protein: CASSGATGVPYEQYF
CDR3 DNA: TGTGCCAGCAGCGGGGCGACGGGGGTTCCCTACGAGCAGTACTTC
D gene: NA
clone size: NA
V gene: TRBV7-9
J gene: TRBJ2-7

CDR3 protein: CASSIRGQTYEQYF
CDR3 DNA: TGTGCCAGTAGTATAAGGGGACAGACCTACGAGCAGTACTTC
D gene: TRBD1
clone size: NA
V gene: TRBV19
J gene: TRBJ2-7

CDR3 protein: CASSYSLADTQYF
CDR3 DNA: TGTGCCAGCAGTTACTCGTTGGCAGATACGCAGTATTTT
D gene: NA
clone size: NA
V gene: TRBV6-5
J gene: TRBJ2-3

CDR3 protein: CASGFGLAGVTDTQYF
CDR3 DNA: TGTGCTAGTGGTTTCGGACTAGCGGGAGTGACAGATACGCAGTATTTT
D gene: TRBD2
clone size: NA
V gene: TRBV12-5
J gene: TRBJ2-3

CDR3 protein: CASSELYLHEQFF
CDR3 DNA: TGTGCCAGCAGCGAGCTATATTTACATGAGCAGTTCTTC
D gene: NA
clone size: NA
V gene: TRBV2
J gene: TRBJ2-1

CDR3 protein: CASTLGDNYGYTF
CDR3 DNA: TGTGCCAGCACCCTGGGAGATAACTATGGCTACACCTTC
D gene: NA
clone size: NA
V gene: TRBV9
J gene: TRBJ1-2

CDR3 protein: CASSHLLAGGDQYEQYF
CDR3 DNA: TGCGCCAGCAGCCATTTACTAGCGGGAGGGGATCAATACGAGCAGTACTTC
D gene: TRBD2
clone size: NA
V gene: TRBV4-1
J gene: TRBJ2-7

CDR3 protein: CASSLQRLAGNLNEQFF
CDR3 DNA: TGTGCCAGCAGTTTACAACGACTAGCGGGAAATCTGAATGAGCAGTTCTTC
D gene: TRBD2
clone size: NA
V gene: TRBV27
J gene: TRBJ2-1

CDR3 protein: CASSPTEAKNIQYF
CDR3 DNA: TGTGCCAGCTCACCAACAGAGGCCAAAAACATTCAGTACTTC
D gene: NA
clone size: few
V gene: TRBV18
J gene: TRBJ2-4

CDR3 protein: CASSLNVQGFEQYF
CDR3 DNA: TGCGCCAGCAGCCTAAACGTCCAGGGGTTCGAGCAGTACTTC
D gene: NA
clone size: once
V gene: TRBV4-1
J gene: TRBJ2-7

CDR3 protein: CSVEKWTGVGETQYF
CDR3 DNA: TGCAGCGTTGAAAAGTGGACAGGGGTAGGGGAGACCCAGTACTTC
D gene: TRBD1
clone size: NA
V gene: TRBV29-1
J gene: TRBJ2-5

CDR3 protein: CASSRGLAIQETQYF
CDR3 DNA: TGTGCCAGCAGCCGGGGACTAGCAATACAAGAGACCCAGTACTTC
D gene: TRBD2
clone size: NA
V gene: TRBV5-8
J gene: TRBJ2-5

CDR3 protein: CASNSQHF
CDR3 DNA: TGTGCCAGCAACTCCCAGCATTTT
D gene: NA
clone size: few
V gene: TRBV28
J gene: TRBJ1-5

CDR3 protein: CASLGGWGYGYTF
CDR3 DNA: TGTGCCAGTCTGGGGGGATGGGGCTATGGCTACACCTTC
D gene: NA
clone size: NA
V gene: TRBV19
J gene: TRBJ1-2

CDR3 protein: CASSYRDSRQETQYF
CDR3 DNA: TGTGCCAGCAGTTACCGGGACAGTCGTCAAGAGACCCAGTACTTC
D gene: TRBD1
clone size: NA
V gene: TRBV6-5
J gene: TRBJ2-5

CDR3 protein: CASSLMGNTEAFF
CDR3 DNA: TGTGCCAGTAGTCTGATGGGGAACACTGAAGCTTTCTTT
D gene: NA
clone size: NA
V gene: TRBV19
J gene: TRBJ1-1

CDR3 protein: CASSYQQGHREYTF
CDR3 DNA: TGTGCCAGCAGTTACCAACAGGGACATCGCGAGTACACCTTC
D gene: NA
clone size: NA
V gene: TRBV6-5
J gene: TRBJ1-2

CDR3 protein: CASSTDSEDEKLFF
CDR3 DNA: TGTGCCAGTAGTACCGACAGCGAGGACGAAAAACTGTTTTTT
D gene: NA
clone size: NA
V gene: TRBV19
J gene: TRBJ1-4

CDR3 protein: CASSLGDEAFF
CDR3 DNA: TGTGCCAGCAGCTTAGGGGATGAAGCTTTCTTT
D gene: NA
clone size: NA
V gene: TRBV13
J gene: TRBJ1-1

CDR3 protein: CSVEVGRGPGELFF
CDR3 DNA: TGCAGCGTTGAAGTTGGTAGGGGGCCCGGGGAGCTGTTTTTT
D gene: TRBD1
clone size: NA
V gene: TRBV29-1
J gene: TRBJ2-2

CDR3 protein: CASSDSHPTSTYNEQFF
CDR3 DNA: TGTGCCAGCAGTGACAGCCACCCGACTAGTACCTACAATGAGCAGTTCTTC
D gene: NA
clone size: NA
V gene: TRBV6-4
J gene: TRBJ2-1

CDR3 protein: CASSLYGRTYEQYF
CDR3 DNA: TGTGCCAGCAGTTTGTACGGGAGGACCTACGAGCAGTACTTC
D gene: TRBD2
clone size: NA
V gene: TRBV27
J gene: TRBJ2-7

CDR3 protein: CASSAGAGSGELFF
CDR3 DNA: TGTGCCAGCAGCGCGGGGGCGGGATCCGGGGAGCTGTTTTTT
D gene: NA
clone size: NA
V gene: TRBV7-9
J gene: TRBJ2-2

CDR3 protein: CASSVEGGGHNEQFF
CDR3 DNA: TGTGCCAGCAGCGTAGAGGGAGGGGGCCACAATGAGCAGTTCTTC
D gene: NA
clone size: NA
V gene: TRBV9
J gene: TRBJ2-1

CDR3 protein: CASSYSGSSTGELFF
CDR3 DNA: TGCGCCAGCAGCTACAGCGGGAGCTCCACCGGGGAGCTGTTTTTT
D gene: TRBD2
clone size: once
V gene: TRBV5-1
J gene: TRBJ2-2

CDR3 protein: CASSLSGEQFF
CDR3 DNA: TGTGCCAGCAGTTTAAGCGGAGAGCAGTTCTTC
D gene: NA
clone size: NA
V gene: TRBV27
J gene: TRBJ2-1

CDR3 protein: CASKDSEMFF
CDR3 DNA: TGCGCCAGCAAGGACTCGGAGATGTTCTTC
D gene: NA
clone size: NA
V gene: TRBV10-2
J gene: TRBJ2-1

CDR3 protein: CASTSAGELFF
CDR3 DNA: TGTGCCAGCACCTCGGCCGGGGAGCTGTTTTTT
D gene: NA
clone size: once
V gene: TRBV25-1
J gene: TRBJ2-2